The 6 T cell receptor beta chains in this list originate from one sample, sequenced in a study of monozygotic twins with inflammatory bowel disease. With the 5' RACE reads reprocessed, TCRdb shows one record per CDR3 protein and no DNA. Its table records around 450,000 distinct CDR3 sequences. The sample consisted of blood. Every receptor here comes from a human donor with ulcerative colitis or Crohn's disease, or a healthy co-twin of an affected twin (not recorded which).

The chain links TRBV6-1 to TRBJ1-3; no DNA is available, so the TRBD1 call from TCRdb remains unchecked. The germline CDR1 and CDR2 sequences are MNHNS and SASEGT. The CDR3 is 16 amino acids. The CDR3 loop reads CASSLVGRLSGNTIYF.

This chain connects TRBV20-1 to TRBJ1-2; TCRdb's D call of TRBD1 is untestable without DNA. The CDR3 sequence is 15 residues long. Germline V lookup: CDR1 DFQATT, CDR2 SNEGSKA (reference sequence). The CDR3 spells CSAAEGQGTGYGYTF.

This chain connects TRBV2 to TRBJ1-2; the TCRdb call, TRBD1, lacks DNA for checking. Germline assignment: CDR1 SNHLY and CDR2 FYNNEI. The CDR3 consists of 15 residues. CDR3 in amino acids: CASSIGQGGIYGYTF.

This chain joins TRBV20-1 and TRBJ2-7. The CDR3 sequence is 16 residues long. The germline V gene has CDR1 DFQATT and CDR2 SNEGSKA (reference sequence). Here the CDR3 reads CSARASFAATPLEQYF.

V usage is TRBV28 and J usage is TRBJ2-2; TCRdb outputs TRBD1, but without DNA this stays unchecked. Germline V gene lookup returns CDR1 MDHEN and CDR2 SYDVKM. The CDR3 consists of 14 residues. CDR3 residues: CASSLAGTGGELFF.

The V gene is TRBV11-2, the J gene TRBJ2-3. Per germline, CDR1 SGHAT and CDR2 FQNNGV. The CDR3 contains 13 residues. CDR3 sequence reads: CASSLSGHDTQYF.